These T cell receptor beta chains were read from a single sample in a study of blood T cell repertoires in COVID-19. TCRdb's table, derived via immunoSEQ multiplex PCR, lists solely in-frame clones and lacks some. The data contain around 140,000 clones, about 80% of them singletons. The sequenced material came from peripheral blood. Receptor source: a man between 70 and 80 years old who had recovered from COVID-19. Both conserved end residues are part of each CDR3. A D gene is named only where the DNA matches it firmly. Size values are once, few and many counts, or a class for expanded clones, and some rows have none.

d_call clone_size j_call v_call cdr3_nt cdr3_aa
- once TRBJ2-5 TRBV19 TGTGCCAGTAGTATAGGACTGCGGGGCCAAGAGACCCAGTACTTC CASSIGLRGQETQYF
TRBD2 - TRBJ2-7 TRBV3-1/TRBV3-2 TGTGCCAGCACCGCCAATTACCAGCGGGAGCCCCCCTACGAGCAGTACTTC CASTANYQREPPYEQYF
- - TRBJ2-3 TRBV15 TGTGCCACCAGCACCCAGAGTTTAGGGGCAGATACGCAGTATTTT CATSTQSLGADTQYF
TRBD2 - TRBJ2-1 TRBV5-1 TGCGCCAGCAGCCACCTCCGGACTAGCCCTAACGAGGAGCAGTTCTTC CASSHLRTSPNEEQFF
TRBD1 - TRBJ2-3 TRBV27 TGTGCCAGCAGTATCGGACAGGGGAGGGCAGATACGCAGTATTTT CASSIGQGRADTQYF
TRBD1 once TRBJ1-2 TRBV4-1 TGCGCCAGCAGCCGCCAAAAGAGACAGGGGGCGGTAGGCTACACCTTC CASSRQKRQGAVGYTF
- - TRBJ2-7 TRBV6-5 TGTGCCAGCAGTCCCCAGATAGCGGTCTACGAGCAGTACTTC CASSPQIAVYEQYF
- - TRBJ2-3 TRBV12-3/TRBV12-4 TGTGCCAGCAGTGGGACTAGCACAGATACGCAGTATTTT CASSGTSTDTQYF
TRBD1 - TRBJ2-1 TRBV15 TGTGCCACCAGCAGAGATCGGCAGGGGGCGCAGAGGGATGAGCAGTTCTTC CATSRDRQGAQRDEQFF
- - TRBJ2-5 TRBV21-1 TGTGCCAGCAGCAAGGGTTGGGCAGGGCGAGAGACCCAGTACTTC CASSKGWAGRETQYF
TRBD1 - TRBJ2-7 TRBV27 TGTGCCAGCAACATCGACAGGGGTAATTTCCACGAGCAGTACTTC CASNIDRGNFHEQYF
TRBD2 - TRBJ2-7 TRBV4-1 TGCGCCAGCAGCCAAGTTGGGCTAGCGGGCTCCTACGAGCAGTACTTC CASSQVGLAGSYEQYF
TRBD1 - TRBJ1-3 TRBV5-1 TGCGCCAGCAGCTCAAGGGGGCAGGGGGGCCCCTCTGGAAACACCATATATTTT CASSSRGQGGPSGNTIYF
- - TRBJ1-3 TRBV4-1 TGCGCCAGCAGCCAAGCACCACAGGGACGCTCTGGAAACACCATATATTTT CASSQAPQGRSGNTIYF
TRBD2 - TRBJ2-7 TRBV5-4 TGTGCCAGCAGCTTGGCTTCTAGCGGGTCCTACGAGCAGTACTTC CASSLASSGSYEQYF
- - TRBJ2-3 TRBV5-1 TGCGCCAGCAGCCCGGGGGACGGAAGCACAGATACGCAGTATTTT CASSPGDGSTDTQYF
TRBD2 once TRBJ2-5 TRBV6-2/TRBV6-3 TGTGCCAGCAGTCATGGACTAGCGGGAGAAGAGACCCAGTACTTC CASSHGLAGEETQYF
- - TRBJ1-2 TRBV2 TGTGCCAGCATAGGCGGTGTCACCTATGGCTACACCTTC CASIGGVTYGYTF
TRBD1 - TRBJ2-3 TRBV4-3 TGCGCCAGCAGCCGCGACGGGACAGCCACAGATACGCAGTATTTT CASSRDGTATDTQYF
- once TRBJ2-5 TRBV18 TGTGCCAGCTCACCGACAGAAGGGGACCAGTACTTC CASSPTEGDQYF
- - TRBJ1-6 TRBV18 TGTGCCAGCTCACCGGACAGTTATAATTCACCCCTCCACTTT CASSPDSYNSPLHF
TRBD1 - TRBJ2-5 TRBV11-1 TGTGCCAGCAGCCCACAGGGGGAGACCCAGTACTTC CASSPQGETQYF
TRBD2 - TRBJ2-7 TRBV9 TGTGCCAGCAGCGTAACTAGCGGGCCGTCGTACGAGCAGTACTTC CASSVTSGPSYEQYF
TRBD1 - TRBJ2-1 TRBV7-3 TGTGCCAGCAGCTTATCCGGGACAGGGGTCGAGCAGTTCTTC CASSLSGTGVEQFF
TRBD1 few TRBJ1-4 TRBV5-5 TGTGCCAGCAGCGTGCTAGGGACAGGGGCTGAAAAACTGTTTTTT CASSVLGTGAEKLFF
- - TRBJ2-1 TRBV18 TGTGCCAGCTCGGGGCAGTTGGACAATGAGCAGTTCTTC CASSGQLDNEQFF
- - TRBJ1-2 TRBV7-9 TGTGCCAGCAGCTCAGGCAGTTTTAACTATGGCTACACCTTC CASSSGSFNYGYTF
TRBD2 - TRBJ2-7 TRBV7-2 TGTGCCAGCAGTCCCAAATTAGCGGGAGGTCGGGAGCAGTACTTC CASSPKLAGGREQYF
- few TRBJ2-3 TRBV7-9 TGTGCCAGCAGCCTCGGGGCAGATACGCAGTATTTT CASSLGADTQYF
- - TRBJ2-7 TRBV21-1 TGTGCCAGCTTGTCGGGTAGGGACAGGGGAAAGGGCGAGCAGTACTTC CASLSGRDRGKGEQYF
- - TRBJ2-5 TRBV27 TGTGCCAGCAGTTTATCTGTGGGGGGAGAGACCCAGTACTTC CASSLSVGGETQYF
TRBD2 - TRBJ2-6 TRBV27 TGTGCCAGCAGGGCCCTCGGACTAGCGCAAATCTCTGGGGCCAACGTCCTGACTTTC CASRALGLAQISGANVLTF
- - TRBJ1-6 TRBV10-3 TGTGCCATCAGTGTGGGGAGCTCCTATAATTCACCCCTCCACTTT CAISVGSSYNSPLHF
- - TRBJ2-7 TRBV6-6 TGTGCCAGCAGTCGGCTAGTGAAGTCCTACGAGCAGTACTTC CASSRLVKSYEQYF
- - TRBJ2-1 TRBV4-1 TGCGCCAGCAGCCAAGACCTAGGAATTGAGCAGTTCTTC CASSQDLGIEQFF
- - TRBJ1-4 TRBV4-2 TGTGCCAGCAGCCTACGAGGGGGAAAACTGTTTTTT CASSLRGGKLFF
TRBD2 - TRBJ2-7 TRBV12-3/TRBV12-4 TGTGCCAGCACCGGCGGGCTAGCGGACGAGCAGTACTTC CASTGGLADEQYF
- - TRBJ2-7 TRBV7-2 TGTGCCAGCAGCTACGACAGGTTAGCCTCCTACGAGCAGTACTTC CASSYDRLASYEQYF
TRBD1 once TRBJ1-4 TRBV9 TGTGCCAGCAGCGTAGAAGGGGGCGCGTTTGAAAAACTGTTTTTT CASSVEGGAFEKLFF
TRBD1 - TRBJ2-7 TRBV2 TGTGCCACCGCCCTGGGACAGGGCTACGAGCAGTACTTC CATALGQGYEQYF
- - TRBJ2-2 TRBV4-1 TGCGCCAGCAGCCAAGTGGGGCCCTTCACCGGGGAGCTGTTTTTT CASSQVGPFTGELFF
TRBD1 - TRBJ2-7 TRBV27 TGTGCCAGCAGTTCACAGGGGCCCTACGAGCAGTACTTC CASSSQGPYEQYF
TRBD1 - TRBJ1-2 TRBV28 TGTGCCAGCAGCGACAGGGGGGATGGCTACACCTTC CASSDRGDGYTF